This TCR beta chain was profiled in a study of control samples from healthy donors and cancer patients. The CDR3 contains 15 residues. Germline CDR1 and CDR2: LGHDT and YNNKEL (reference sequence). Trimming stripped 0 bases from V and 2 bases from J, with 11 bases between. The table came from immunoSEQ multiplex PCR; TCRdb's copy has only in-frame clones and leaves some out. The table lists under 150,000 clones, 75% to 90% of them singletons. This clone was picked up one time. What was sequenced was PBMCs. The chain joins TRBV3-1 (or the pseudogene TRBV3-2) to TRBJ2-7; D may be TRBD1 (6 bases). This TCR was recovered from a woman aged 50 to 60 with colorectal cancer. This chain's CDR3 is CASSQDPRTAYEQYF. The CDR3 coding sequence is TGTGCCAGCAGCCAAGATCCAAGGACAGCCTACGAGCAGTACTTC.